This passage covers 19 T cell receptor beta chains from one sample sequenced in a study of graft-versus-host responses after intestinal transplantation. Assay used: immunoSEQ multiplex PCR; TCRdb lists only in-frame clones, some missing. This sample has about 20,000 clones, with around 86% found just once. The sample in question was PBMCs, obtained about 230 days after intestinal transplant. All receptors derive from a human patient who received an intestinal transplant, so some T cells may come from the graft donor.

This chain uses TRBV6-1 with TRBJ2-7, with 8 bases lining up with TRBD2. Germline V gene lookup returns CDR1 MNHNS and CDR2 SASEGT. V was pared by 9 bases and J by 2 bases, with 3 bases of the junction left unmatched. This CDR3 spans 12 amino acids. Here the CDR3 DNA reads TGTGCCAGTACTAGCGGAGCCTACGAGCAGTACTTC. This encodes CASTSGAYEQYF.

In DNA form, the CDR3 reads TGTGCCAGCAGCGCCGGTGGCGAGCAGTACTTC. It specifies CASSAGGEQYF. The gene calls are TRBV7-3 and TRBJ2-7; D uncertain. Between the trimmed V and J ends, which lost 5 bases and 6 bases, there was a span of 8 bases. The germline gives CDR1 SGHTA, CDR2 FQGTGA. The CDR3 runs to 11 residues.

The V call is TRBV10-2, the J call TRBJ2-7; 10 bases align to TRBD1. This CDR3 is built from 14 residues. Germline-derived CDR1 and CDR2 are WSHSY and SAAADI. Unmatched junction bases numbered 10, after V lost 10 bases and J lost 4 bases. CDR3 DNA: TGCGCCACCAGAGACCGGGACAGGGGTTACGAGCAGTACTTC. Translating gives CATRDRDRGYEQYF.

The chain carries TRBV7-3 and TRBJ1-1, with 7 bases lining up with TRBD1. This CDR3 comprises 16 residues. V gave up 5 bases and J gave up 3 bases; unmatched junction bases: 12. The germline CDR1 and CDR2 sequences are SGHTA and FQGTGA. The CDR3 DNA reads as TGTGCCAGCAGCCTCGGGACAGCGATACCCTACACTGAAGCTTTCTTT. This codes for CASSLGTAIPYTEAFF. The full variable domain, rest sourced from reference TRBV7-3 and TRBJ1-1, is GAGVSQTPSNKVTEKGKYVELRCDPISGHTALYWYRQSLGQGPEFLIYFQGTGAADDSGLPNDRFFAVRPEGSVSTLKIQRTERGDSAVYLCASSLGTAIPYTEAFFGQGTRLTVV.

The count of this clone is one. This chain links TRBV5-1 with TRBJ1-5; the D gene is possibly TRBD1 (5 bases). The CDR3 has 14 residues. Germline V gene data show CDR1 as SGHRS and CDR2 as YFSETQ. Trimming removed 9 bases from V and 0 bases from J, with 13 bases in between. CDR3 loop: CAIPGGYSNQPQHF. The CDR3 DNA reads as TGCGCCATCCCGGGGGGGTATAGCAATCAGCCCCAGCATTTT.

CDR3 bases: TGTGCCAGCAGTGAAGTTCAGAGTCAGCCCCAGCATTTT. Translation: CASSEVQSQPQHF. This rearrangement joins TRBV6-1 to TRBJ1-5; D remains unclear. Germline loops: CDR1 MNHNS, CDR2 SASEGT. Deletions cut 1 base from V and 6 bases from J, with 7 bases between. The CDR3 sequence is 13 residues long.

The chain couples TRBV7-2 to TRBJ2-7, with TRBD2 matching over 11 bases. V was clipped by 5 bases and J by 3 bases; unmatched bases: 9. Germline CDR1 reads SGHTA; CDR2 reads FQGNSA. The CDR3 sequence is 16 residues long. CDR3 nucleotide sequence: TGTGCCAGCAGCCCCCCTCCTAGCGGGGGGAACTACGAGCAGTACTTC. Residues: CASSPPPSGGNYEQYF.

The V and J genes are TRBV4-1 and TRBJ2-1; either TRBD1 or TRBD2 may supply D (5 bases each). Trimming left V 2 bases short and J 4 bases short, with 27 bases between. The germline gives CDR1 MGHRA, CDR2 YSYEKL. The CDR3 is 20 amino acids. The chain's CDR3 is CASSQLGVRYPSYLYNEQFF. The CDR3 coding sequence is TGCGCCAGCAGCCAACTGGGGGTGAGGTATCCCAGTTACCTATACAATGAGCAGTTCTTC.

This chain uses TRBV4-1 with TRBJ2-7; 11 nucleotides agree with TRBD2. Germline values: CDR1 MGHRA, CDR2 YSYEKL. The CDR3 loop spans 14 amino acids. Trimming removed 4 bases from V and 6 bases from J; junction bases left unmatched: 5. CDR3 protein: CASSPTSGVSEQYF. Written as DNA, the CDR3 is TGCGCCAGCAGCCCGACTAGCGGGGTTAGCGAGCAGTACTTC.

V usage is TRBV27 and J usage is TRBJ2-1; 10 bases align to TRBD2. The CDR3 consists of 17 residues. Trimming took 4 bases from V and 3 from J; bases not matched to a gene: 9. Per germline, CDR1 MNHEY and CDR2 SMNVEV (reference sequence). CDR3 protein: CASSSVKLAGGYNEQFF. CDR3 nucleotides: TGTGCCAGCAGTTCAGTGAAGTTAGCGGGGGGCTACAATGAGCAGTTCTTC.

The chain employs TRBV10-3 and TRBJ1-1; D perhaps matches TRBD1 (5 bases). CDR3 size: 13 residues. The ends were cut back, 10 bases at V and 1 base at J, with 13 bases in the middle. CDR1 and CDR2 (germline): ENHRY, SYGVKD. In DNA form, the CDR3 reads TGTGCCACCAAGACAGTTGGGAACACTGAAGCTTTCTTT. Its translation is CATKTVGNTEAFF.

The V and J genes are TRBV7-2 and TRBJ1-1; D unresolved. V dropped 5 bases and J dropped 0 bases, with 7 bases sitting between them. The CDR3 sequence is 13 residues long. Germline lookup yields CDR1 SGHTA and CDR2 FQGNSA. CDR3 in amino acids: CASSLELNTEAFF. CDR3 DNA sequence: TGTGCCAGCAGCCTTGAGCTGAACACTGAAGCTTTCTTT.

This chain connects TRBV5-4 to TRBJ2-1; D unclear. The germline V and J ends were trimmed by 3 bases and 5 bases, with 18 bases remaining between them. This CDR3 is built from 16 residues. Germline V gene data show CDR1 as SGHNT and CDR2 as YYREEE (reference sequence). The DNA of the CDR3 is TGTGCCAGCAGCTCGACTCCACTAAATCCCGACAATGAGCAGTTCTTC. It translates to CASSSTPLNPDNEQFF.

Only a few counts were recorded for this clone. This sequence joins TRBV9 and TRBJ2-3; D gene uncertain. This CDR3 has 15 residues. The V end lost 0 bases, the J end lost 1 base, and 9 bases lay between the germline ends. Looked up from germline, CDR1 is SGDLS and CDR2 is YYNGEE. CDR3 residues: CASSVEPGRTDTQYF. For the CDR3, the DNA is TGTGCCAGCAGCGTAGAGCCAGGACGCACAGATACGCAGTATTTT.

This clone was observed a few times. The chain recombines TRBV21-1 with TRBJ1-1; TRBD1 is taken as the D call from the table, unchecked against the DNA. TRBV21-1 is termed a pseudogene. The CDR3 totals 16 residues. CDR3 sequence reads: CASSKGLRGGKTEAFF. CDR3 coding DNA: TGTGCCAGCAGCAAAGGCTTAAGGGGCGGAAAGACTGAAGCTTTCTTT.

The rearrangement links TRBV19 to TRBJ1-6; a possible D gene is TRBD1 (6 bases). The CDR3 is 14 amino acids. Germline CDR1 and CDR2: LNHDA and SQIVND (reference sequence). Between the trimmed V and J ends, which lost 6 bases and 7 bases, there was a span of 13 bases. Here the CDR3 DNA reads TGTGCCAGTAGGTTGCGGACAGACAATTCACCCCTCCACTTT. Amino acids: CASRLRTDNSPLHF.

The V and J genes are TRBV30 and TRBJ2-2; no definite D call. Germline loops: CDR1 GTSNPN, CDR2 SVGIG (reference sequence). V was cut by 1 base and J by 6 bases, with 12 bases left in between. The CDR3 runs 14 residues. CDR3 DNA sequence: TGTGCCTGGAGTGATCCCCGCTGGGCCGGGGAGCTGTTTTTT. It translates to CAWSDPRWAGELFF.

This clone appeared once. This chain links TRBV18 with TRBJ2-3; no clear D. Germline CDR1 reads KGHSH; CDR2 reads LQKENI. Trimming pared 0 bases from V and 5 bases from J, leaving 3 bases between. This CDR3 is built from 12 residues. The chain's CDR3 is CASSPPGDTQYF. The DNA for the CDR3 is TGTGCCAGCTCACCACCAGGAGATACGCAGTATTTT.

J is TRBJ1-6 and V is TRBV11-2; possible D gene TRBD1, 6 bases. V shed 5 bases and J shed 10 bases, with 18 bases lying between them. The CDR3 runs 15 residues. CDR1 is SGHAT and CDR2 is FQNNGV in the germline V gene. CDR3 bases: TGTGCCAGCAGCCCCAATCTTGCAGGGGTCTCACCCCTCCACTTT. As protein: CASSPNLAGVSPLHF.